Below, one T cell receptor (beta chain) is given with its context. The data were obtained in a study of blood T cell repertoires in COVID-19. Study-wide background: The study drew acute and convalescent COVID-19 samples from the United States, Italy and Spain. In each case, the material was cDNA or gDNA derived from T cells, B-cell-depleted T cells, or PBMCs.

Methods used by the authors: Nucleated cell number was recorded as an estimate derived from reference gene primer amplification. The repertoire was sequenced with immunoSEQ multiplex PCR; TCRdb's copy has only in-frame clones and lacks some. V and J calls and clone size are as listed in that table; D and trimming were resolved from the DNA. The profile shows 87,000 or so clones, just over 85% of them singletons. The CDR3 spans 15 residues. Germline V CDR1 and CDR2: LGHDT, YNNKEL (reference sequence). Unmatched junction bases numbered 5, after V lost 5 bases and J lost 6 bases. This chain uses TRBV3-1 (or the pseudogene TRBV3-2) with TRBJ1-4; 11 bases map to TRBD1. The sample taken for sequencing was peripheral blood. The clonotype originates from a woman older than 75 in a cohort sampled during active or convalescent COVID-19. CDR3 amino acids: CASSAWTGGYEKLFF. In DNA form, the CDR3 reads TGTGCCAGCAGCGCGTGGACAGGGGGCTATGAAAAACTGTTTTTT.